These 3 T cell receptor beta chains originate from one sample sequenced in a study of T cell repertoires in cytomegalovirus infection. TCRdb redid the calling of the reads with MiXCR, one entry per CDR3 protein. The table has 150,000 to 160,000 distinct CDR3 sequences, around 24% seen once; the top ten hold approximately 9.9%. Material for sequencing was PBMCs. These receptors all come from a human donor in good health (CMV status not recorded). Some clones in this sample may be carry-over from other donors' samples.

This clonotype came up a few times. The DNA for the CDR3 is TGCGCCAGCAGCTTGGATTCGAGGGGGCGTGGGGAAAAACTGTTTTTT. The encoded protein is CASSLDSRGRGEKLFF. This chain uses TRBV5-1 with TRBJ1-4; TRBD1 matches 7 bases. The CDR3 is 16 amino acids. After removal of 0 bases from V and 8 bases from J, the junction contained 10 bases not matched to a gene. Looked up from germline, CDR1 is SGHRS and CDR2 is YFSETQ.

This clonotype was counted many times. The chain recombines TRBV7-2 with TRBJ2-3, with D possibly being TRBD2 (5 bases). In germline, CDR1 is SGHTA, CDR2 FQGNSA. This CDR3 spans 14 amino acids. The ends were cut back, 2 bases at V and 2 bases at J, with 8 bases in the middle. The CDR3 DNA reads TGTGCCAGCAGCTTATCCCGGGACACAGATACGCAGTATTTT. It codes for CASSLSRDTDTQYF. The full variable domain, in which reference TRBV7-2 and TRBJ2-3 provide the parts outside the CDR3, is GAGVSQSPSNKVTEKGKDVELRCDPISGHTALYWYRQSLGQGLEFLIYFQGNSAPDKSGLPSDRFSAERTGGSVSTLTIQRTQQEDSAVYLCASSLSRDTDTQYFGPGTRLTVL.

The chain joins TRBV12-3 or TRBV12-4 to TRBJ2-7; D is uncertain. The CDR3 loop spans 13 amino acids. The V and J ends lost 8 bases and 2 bases respectively, with 13 bases between them. CDR3 sequence reads: CASGREGPYEQYF. For the CDR3, the DNA is TGTGCCAGCGGGCGCGAAGGGCCCTACGAGCAGTACTTC.